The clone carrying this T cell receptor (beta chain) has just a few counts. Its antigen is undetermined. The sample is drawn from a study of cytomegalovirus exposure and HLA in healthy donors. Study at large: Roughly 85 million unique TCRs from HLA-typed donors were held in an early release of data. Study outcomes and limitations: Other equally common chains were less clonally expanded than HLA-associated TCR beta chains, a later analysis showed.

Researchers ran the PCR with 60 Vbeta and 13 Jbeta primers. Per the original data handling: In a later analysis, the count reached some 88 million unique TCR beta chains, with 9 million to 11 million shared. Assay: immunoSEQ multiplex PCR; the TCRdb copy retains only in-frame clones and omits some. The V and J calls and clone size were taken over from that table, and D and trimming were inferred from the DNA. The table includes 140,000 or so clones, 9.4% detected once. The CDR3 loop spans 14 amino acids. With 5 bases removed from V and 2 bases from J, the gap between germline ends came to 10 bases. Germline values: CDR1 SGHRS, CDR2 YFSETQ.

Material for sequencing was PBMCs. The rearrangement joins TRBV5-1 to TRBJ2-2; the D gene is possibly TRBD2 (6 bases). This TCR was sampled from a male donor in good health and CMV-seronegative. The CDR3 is CASSASANTGELFF. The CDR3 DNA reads TGCGCCAGCAGTGCTAGCGCCAACACCGGGGAGCTGTTTTTT. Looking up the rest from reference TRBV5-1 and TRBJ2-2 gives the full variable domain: KAGVTQTPRYLIKTRGQQVTLSCSPISGHRSVSWYQQTPGQGLQFLFEYFSETQRNKGNFPGRFSGRQFSNSRSEMNVSTLELGDSALYLCASSASANTGELFFGEGSRLTVL.